The TCR beta chain under discussion was sequenced for a study of cytomegalovirus exposure and HLA in healthy donors. Study outcomes and limitations: Researchers reported in a later analysis that a missense DCLRE1C variant was tied to TCR beta V- and J-gene trimming. Sequencing depth roughly uniform across donors was assumed in presence/absence analyses. Some segments of the V type, notably TRBV6-2 and TRBV6-3, were excluded as indistinguishable.

Trimming cost V 1 base and J 4 bases, with 13 bases left between them. The germline CDR1 and CDR2 sequences are MGHRA and YSYEKL. This CDR3 has 15 residues. It was with 60 Vbeta and 13 Jbeta primers that the PCR ran. Original processing methods: A later analysis tallied approximately 87 million unique TCR beta chains, around 12 million of them shared. Using immunoSEQ multiplex PCR, the repertoire was profiled, and TCRdb retains in-frame clones only, with some absent. Clone size and the V and J calls come from that table; the DNA yielded D and trimming. The sample holds 100,000 to 150,000 clones; 78% are singletons and the top ten take about 11%. Regarding this clone: The antigen remains unidentified.

The receptor's source is a young man in good health and CMV-seropositive. The chain combines TRBV4-1 with TRBJ1-1; D unclear. Material: PBMCs. The CDR3 nucleotides read TGCGCCAGCAGCCAAGGAGACACCCTGGGCACTGAAGCTTTCTTT. Its protein product is CASSQGDTLGTEAFF.